This TCR beta chain was sequenced during a study of cytomegalovirus exposure and HLA in healthy donors. Both 60 Vbeta primers and 13 Jbeta primers went into the PCR. Original analysis: There were 80 million to 95 million unique TCR beta chains by a later count, and approximately 10 million of them were shared. Measured with immunoSEQ multiplex PCR; TCRdb has only the in-frame clones, and not every one. The V and J calls and clone size were taken over from that table, and D and trimming were inferred from the DNA. The table lists 150,000 to 200,000 clones, 60% to 85% of them singletons. Regarding the study as a whole: Immune exposure data for these donors was limited to CMV serostatus.

About this clone itself: Its antigen is unidentified.

This receptor was identified in a woman aged 50 to 60 in good health and CMV-seropositive. Sample: PBMCs.

The CDR3 loop is CASSLSLSGANVLTF. CDR3 nucleotide sequence: TGCGCCAGCAGCTTGTCACTCTCTGGGGCCAACGTCCTGACTTTC. The rearrangement links TRBV5-1 to TRBJ2-6; D remains unclear. The V gene's germline CDR1 is SGHRS and CDR2 YFSETQ. The germline V and J ends were trimmed by 1 base and 0 bases, with 5 bases remaining between them. The CDR3 is 15 residues long.